This T cell receptor (beta chain) was sequenced during a study of blood T cell repertoires in COVID-19 (dated by TCRdb to the early 2020s). Context from the whole study: Samples from collaborators originated in the United States, Italy and Spain and spanned both the acute and convalescent phases of COVID-19. The material from the prospective study consisted of cDNA or gDNA derived from T cells, B-cell-depleted T cells, or PBMCs. The dataset comprised deeply sampled blood TCRbeta repertoires from subjects exposed to, actively infected with, or recovered from COVID-19. The repertoires were made available in a free public database intended to serve as a resource for research on the immune response to SARS-CoV-2. Samples were obtained from the ongoing ImmuneRACE study (first 160 participants) and from 950 to 1,500 subjects provided by 6 global collaborators. Sample metadata almost always included a de-identified subject ID, COVID-19 status, age in years and sex. Where available, HLA class I and class II types were obtained from metadata supplied by the sample provider rather than from assay-based typing.

The collaborating institutions used their own protocols to collect whole blood in K2EDTA tubes. Collaborator samples were shipped for TCRbeta analysis as frozen whole blood, isolated PBMCs, or DNA extracted from either sample type. The immunoSEQ Assay, a bias-controlled multiplex PCR, was used to amplify TCRbeta CDR3 regions from genomic DNA. Concerning the study's data processing: The number of nucleated cells in each sample was estimated by amplification of reference gene primers within the assay. To quantify the absolute abundance of each unique TCRbeta CDR3 rearrangement, sequence reads were collapsed and filtered. For each sample, productive Simpson clonality was calculated as the square root of Simpson's diversity index across productive rearrangements. The source is immuneACCESS, and TCRdb retained only in-frame sequences with V and J called. Part of the clones is not carried over; for the studies checked, unresolved V genes explain less than half of this, and the remainder is unexplained. That table furnishes V, J and clone size, whereas the DNA furnished D and trimming. Present in this sample are over 85,000 clones, around 90% of which were seen just once. In total, the top ten clones hold around 5% of the sample.

Here is what the overall study found, with its caveats: How much clinical and demographic metadata was included differed by source and by participant, and the metadata was provided uncurated.

With regard to this clone: The antigen it binds to is not known. Within one base of it there is no much larger clone, and no base qualities were kept.

The CDR3 runs 14 residues from the cysteine to the phenylalanine. Left in the record is the CDR3 DNA by itself, 42 bases read in frame from the first base. Relative to germline, V is 0 bases shorter and J is 4 bases shorter, with 9 bases between their ends. Reading the germline V gene gives CDR1 ENHRY and CDR2 SYGVKD. The TCR comes from a man in his forties with acute or convalescent COVID-19. The sequencing input was peripheral blood. The chain joins TRBV10-3 to TRBJ1-1; the D gene is possibly TRBD1, with 6 bases matching. The CDR3 here reads CAISESGGGTEAFF. Read as DNA, the sequence is TGTGCCATCAGTGAGTCAGGGGGTGGCACTGAAGCTTTCTTT.